The present entry profiles one T cell receptor beta chain with its context. This specimen belongs to a study of blood T cell repertoires in COVID-19. Overall study: Material from acute and convalescent COVID-19 was sourced from the United States, Italy and Spain. From T cells, B-cell-depleted T cells, or PBMCs came the material, which was cDNA or gDNA.

This table comes from immunoSEQ multiplex PCR, and its TCRdb copy is limited to in-frame clones, with some not included. The table records 400,000 to 500,000 clones, roughly 88% of them present only once. A PCR-confirmed or clinician-diagnosed COVID-19 case had contacted exposed participants within 2 weeks of entry. Sequences were obtained from PBMCs or T cells enriched from blood (not recorded which). The source of this sequence is a young woman who had been exposed to COVID-19.

The CDR3 sequence is CASSEQLSGNTIYF. CDR3 bases: TGCGCCAGCAGCGAACAGCTCTCTGGAAACACCATATATTTT. V usage is TRBV10-2 and J usage is TRBJ1-3; D remains ambiguous. CDR3 length: 14 residues. Germline V CDR1 and CDR2: WSHSY, SAAADI. The germline V and J ends were trimmed by 6 bases and 0 bases, with 9 bases remaining between them.